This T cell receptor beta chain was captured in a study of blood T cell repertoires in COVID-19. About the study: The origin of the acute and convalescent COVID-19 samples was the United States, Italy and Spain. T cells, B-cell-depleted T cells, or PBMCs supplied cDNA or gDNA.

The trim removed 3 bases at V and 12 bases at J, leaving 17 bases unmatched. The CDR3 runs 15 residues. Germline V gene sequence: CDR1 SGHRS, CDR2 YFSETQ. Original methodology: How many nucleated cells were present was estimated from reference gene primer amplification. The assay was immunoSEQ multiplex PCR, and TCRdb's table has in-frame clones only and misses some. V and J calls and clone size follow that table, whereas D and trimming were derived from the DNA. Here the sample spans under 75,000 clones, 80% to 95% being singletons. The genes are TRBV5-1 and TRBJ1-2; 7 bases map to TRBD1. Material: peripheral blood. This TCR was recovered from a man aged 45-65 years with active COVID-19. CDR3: CASSSTSENRGINTF. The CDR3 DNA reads TGCGCCAGCAGCTCGACTTCCGAAAACAGGGGAATTAACACCTTC.